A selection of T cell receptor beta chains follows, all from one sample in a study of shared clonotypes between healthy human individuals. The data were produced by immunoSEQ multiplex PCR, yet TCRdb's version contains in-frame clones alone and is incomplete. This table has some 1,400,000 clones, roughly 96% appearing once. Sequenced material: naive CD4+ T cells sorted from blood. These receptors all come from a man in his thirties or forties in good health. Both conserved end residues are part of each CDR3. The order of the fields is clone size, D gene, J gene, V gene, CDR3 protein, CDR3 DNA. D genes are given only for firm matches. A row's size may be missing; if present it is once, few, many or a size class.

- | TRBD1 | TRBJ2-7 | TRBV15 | CATRPGGQGFPYEQYF | TGTGCCACGCGGCCCGGCGGACAGGGGTTCCCCTACGAGCAGTACTTC
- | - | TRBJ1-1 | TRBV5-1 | CASSLAGAFPGTEAFF | TGCGCCAGCAGCTTGGCAGGTGCTTTTCCCGGCACTGAAGCTTTCTTT
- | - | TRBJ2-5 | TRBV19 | CASSIIGETQYF | TGTGCCAGTAGTATTATTGGTGAGACCCAGTACTTC
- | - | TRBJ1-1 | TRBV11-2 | CASRKTDRTPYRAFF | TGTGCCAGCAGGAAAACTGACAGGACACCCTATCGTGCTTTCTTT
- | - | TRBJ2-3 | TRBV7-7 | CASSLTSLLDTQYF | TGTGCTAGCAGCTTGACTAGTTTGTTAGATACGCAGTATTTT
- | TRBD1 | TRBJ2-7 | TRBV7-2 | CASSVPGTEHEQYF | TGTGCCAGCAGCGTCCCAGGGACAGAGCACGAGCAGTACTTC
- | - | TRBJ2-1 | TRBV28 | CASSPPPPYDNEQFF | TGTGCCAGCAGTCCTCCACCTCCTTATGACAATGAGCAGTTCTTC
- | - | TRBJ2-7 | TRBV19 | CASSAASSYEQYF | TGTGCCAGTAGTGCGGCGTCGTCCTACGAGCAGTACTTC
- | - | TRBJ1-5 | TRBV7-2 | CASSLSGGLNQPQHF | TGTGCCAGCAGCTTATCAGGAGGGCTCAATCAGCCCCAGCATTTT
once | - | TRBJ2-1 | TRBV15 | CATSRVGVYNEQFF | TGTGCCACCAGCAGAGTCGGGGTTTACAATGAGCAGTTCTTC
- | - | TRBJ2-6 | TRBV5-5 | CASSSPGPSGANVLTF | TGTGCCAGCAGCTCACCGGGACCCTCTGGGGCCAACGTCCTGACTTTC
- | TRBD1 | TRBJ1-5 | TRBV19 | CASSRGAGGLRNQPQHF | TGTGCCAGTAGTAGGGGGGCAGGGGGACTTCGTAATCAGCCCCAGCATTTT
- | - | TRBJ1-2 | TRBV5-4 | CASSPTGANYGYTF | TGTGCCAGCAGCCCCACAGGAGCTAACTATGGCTACACCTTC
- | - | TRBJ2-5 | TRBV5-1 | CASSLGPGETQYF | TGCGCCAGCAGCTTGGGTCCGGGGGAGACCCAGTACTTC
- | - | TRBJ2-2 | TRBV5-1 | CASSFTGFTGELFF | TGCGCCAGCAGCTTCACAGGGTTCACCGGGGAGCTGTTTTTT
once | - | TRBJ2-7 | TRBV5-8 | CASSRTGSEQYF | TGTGCCAGCAGCCGAACAGGGTCCGAGCAGTACTTC
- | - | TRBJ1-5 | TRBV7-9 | CASSSITGNQPQHF | TGTGCCAGCAGCTCAATTACAGGCAATCAGCCCCAGCATTTT
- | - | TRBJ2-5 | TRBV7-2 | CASSIPGLGQYF | TGTGCCAGCAGCATCCCGGGACTCGGCCAGTACTTC
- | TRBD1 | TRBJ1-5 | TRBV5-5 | CASSGQGGGDQPQHF | TGTGCCAGCAGCGGACAGGGAGGGGGCGATCAGCCCCAGCATTTT
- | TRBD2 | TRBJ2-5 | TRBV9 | CASSVASTLAGKETQYF | TGTGCCAGCAGCGTAGCTAGTACGCTAGCGGGTAAAGAGACCCAGTACTTC
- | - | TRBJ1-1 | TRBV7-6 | CASSLFKGENTEAFF | TGTGCCAGCAGCTTATTCAAAGGGGAGAACACTGAAGCTTTCTTT
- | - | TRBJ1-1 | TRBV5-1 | CASSLNRGGAHTEAFF | TGCGCCAGCAGCTTGAATAGGGGAGGTGCCCACACTGAAGCTTTCTTT
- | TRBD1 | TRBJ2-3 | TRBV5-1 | CASSLAGQGTDTQYF | TGCGCCAGCAGCTTGGCAGGACAGGGAACAGATACGCAGTATTTT
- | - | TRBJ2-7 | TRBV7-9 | CASSSSGLSYEQYF | TGTGCCAGCAGCTCCTCGGGGCTCTCCTACGAGCAGTACTTC
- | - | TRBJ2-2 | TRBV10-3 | CAATGSGWLFF | TGTGCCGCTACAGGGTCAGGCTGGCTGTTTTTT
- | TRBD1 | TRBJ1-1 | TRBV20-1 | CSARTTGKAFF | TGCAGTGCTAGGACGACAGGGAAAGCTTTCTTT
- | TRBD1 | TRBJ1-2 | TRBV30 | CAWFTGGASYGYTF | TGTGCCTGGTTCACAGGGGGCGCGTCTTATGGCTACACCTTC
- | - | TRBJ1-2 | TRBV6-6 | CASSYPSRRGNYGYTF | TGTGCCAGCAGTTACCCCTCACGACGAGGGAACTATGGCTACACCTTC
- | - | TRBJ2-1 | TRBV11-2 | CASSLVYNEQFF | TGTGCCAGCAGCTTAGTGTACAATGAGCAGTTCTTC
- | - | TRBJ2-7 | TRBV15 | CATSSRKQAYEQYF | TGTGCCACCAGCAGCAGGAAACAAGCCTACGAGCAGTACTTC
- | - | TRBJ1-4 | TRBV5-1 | CASTTKGAGNEKLFF | TGCGCCAGCACGACTAAAGGAGCGGGAAATGAAAAACTGTTTTTT
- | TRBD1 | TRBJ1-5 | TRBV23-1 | CASFDRGPGFSNQPQHF | TGCGCCAGTTTCGACAGGGGGCCTGGATTTAGCAATCAGCCCCAGCATTTT
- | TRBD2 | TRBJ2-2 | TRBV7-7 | CASRMGLAGGPFTGELFF | TGTGCTAGCAGGATGGGACTAGCGGGAGGACCTTTCACCGGGGAGCTGTTTTTT
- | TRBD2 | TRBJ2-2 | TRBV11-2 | CASSYILAVLNTGELFF | TGTGCCAGCAGCTACATCCTAGCGGTACTGAACACCGGGGAGCTGTTTTTT
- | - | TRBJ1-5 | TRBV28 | CASSFQGAQPQHF | TGTGCCAGCAGTTTCCAGGGAGCCCAGCCCCAGCATTTT
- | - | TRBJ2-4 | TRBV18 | CASSPVQGGKNIQYF | TGTGCCAGCTCACCGGTTCAGGGAGGCAAAAACATTCAGTACTTC
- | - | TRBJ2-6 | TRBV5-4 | CASSSWSSGANVLTF | TGTGCCAGCAGCTCGTGGAGTTCTGGGGCCAACGTCCTGACTTTC
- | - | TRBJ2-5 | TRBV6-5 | CASSYFRQWETQYF | TGTGCCAGCAGTTACTTCCGACAGTGGGAGACCCAGTACTTC
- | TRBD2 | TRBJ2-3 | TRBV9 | CASSAGTSGSVDTQYF | TGTGCCAGCAGCGCCGGGACTAGCGGGAGCGTGGATACGCAGTATTTT
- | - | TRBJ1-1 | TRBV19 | CASSMLVGLSSGSAFF | TGTGCCAGTAGTATGTTAGTGGGGCTGTCGTCGGGTTCGGCTTTCTTT
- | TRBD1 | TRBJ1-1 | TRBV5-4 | CASSGQTGSDTEAFF | TGTGCCAGCAGCGGACAGACAGGGAGCGACACTGAAGCTTTCTTT
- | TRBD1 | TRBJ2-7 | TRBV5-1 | CASSYAGTESYEQYF | TGCGCCAGCAGTTATGCCGGGACAGAGAGCTACGAGCAGTACTTC
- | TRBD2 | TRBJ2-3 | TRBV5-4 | CASSSGLAGLSTDTQYF | TGTGCCAGCAGCTCTGGGCTAGCGGGATTGAGCACAGATACGCAGTATTTT
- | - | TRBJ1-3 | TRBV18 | CASSPQGTSSGNTIYF | TGTGCCAGCTCACCCCAAGGGACAAGCTCTGGAAACACCATATATTTT
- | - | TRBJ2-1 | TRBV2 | CASSVGLPSYNEQFF | TGTGCCAGCAGTGTCGGACTTCCCTCCTACAATGAGCAGTTCTTC
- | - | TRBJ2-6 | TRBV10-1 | CASRGTPDSGANVLTF | TGCGCCAGTAGAGGGACACCTGACTCTGGGGCCAACGTCCTGACTTTC
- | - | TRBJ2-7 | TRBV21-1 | CASSRAGPYEQYF | TGTGCCAGCAGCAGGGCGGGGCCCTACGAGCAGTACTTC
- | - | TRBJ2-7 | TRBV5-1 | CASSLTYAVYEQYF | TGCGCCAGCAGCTTGACCTATGCCGTCTACGAGCAGTACTTC
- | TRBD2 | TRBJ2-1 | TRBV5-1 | CASSLGTSGLNEQFF | TGCGCCAGCAGCCTAGGGACTAGCGGGCTAAATGAGCAGTTCTTC
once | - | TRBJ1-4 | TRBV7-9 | CASSPRTVRNEKLFF | TGTGCCAGCAGCCCGAGGACAGTGAGAAATGAAAAACTGTTTTTT
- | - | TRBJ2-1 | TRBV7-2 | CASSLAFTVTYNEQFF | TGTGCCAGCAGCTTAGCGTTTACAGTTACCTACAATGAGCAGTTCTTC
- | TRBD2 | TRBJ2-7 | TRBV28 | CASSFTPGLAGRSYEQYF | TGTGCCAGCAGTTTTACCCCGGGACTAGCGGGCCGATCCTACGAGCAGTACTTC